The following is a T cell receptor (beta chain) sequence with its context. Libraries were prepared by immunoSEQ multiplex PCR; TCRdb keeps only in-frame clonotypes and omits some of them. The sample lists approximately 74,000 clones; about 88% were seen once. The CDR3 totals 16 residues. Losses at the gene ends were 3 bases for V and 4 bases for J; bases not matched to a gene: 6. Germline CDR1 and CDR2: KGHSH and LQKENI. These data come from a study of T cell changes during pregnancy in multiple sclerosis. The V and J genes are TRBV18 and TRBJ2-5; 12 bases agree with TRBD2. This specimen consisted of peripheral blood, obtained before pregnancy. The sequence derives from a female donor with multiple sclerosis, enrolled in a pregnancy study. In DNA form, the CDR3 reads TGTGCCAGCTCACCGAGCGGACTAGCGGGGAGAGAGACCCAGTACTTC. It specifies CASSPSGLAGRETQYF.